The 14 T cell receptor beta chains reported below all come from one sample, sequenced in a study of blood T cells in healthy people across ages. It was with a sample-barcoded 5' primer and a J-beta primer mix that a second PCR of about 6 to 11 cycles was run. TCRdb called the 5' RACE reads again in MiXCR, with one record for every CDR3 protein. The top ten hold about an eighth of the sample, which has around 990,000 distinct CDR3 sequences, 30% to 40% seen once. Sequences were obtained from blood. Receptors originate from a man aged 18-30 years in good health.

The chain carries TRBV7-2 and TRBJ2-3; the D is unclear. The CDR3 consists of 15 residues. In germline, CDR1 is SGHTA, CDR2 FQGNSA. V was trimmed by 3 bases and J by 1 base, leaving 11 bases between them. CDR3 nucleotides: TGTGCCAGCAGCTTGGAAGGTTCGGGCACAGATACGCAGTATTTT. Translating it yields CASSLEGSGTDTQYF. Variable domain in full (rest from reference TRBV7-2 and TRBJ2-3): GAGVSQSPSNKVTEKGKDVELRCDPISGHTALYWYRQSLGQGLEFLIYFQGNSAPDKSGLPSDRFSAERTGGSVSTLTIQRTQQEDSAVYLCASSLEGSGTDTQYFGPGTRLTVL.

The rearrangement joins TRBV10-3 to TRBJ2-1; D possibly uses TRBD1 or TRBD2 (5 bases each). Germline V gene sequence: CDR1 ENHRY, CDR2 SYGVKD. V shed 0 bases and J shed 4 bases, with 13 bases lying between them. This CDR3 has 16 residues. CDR3 protein: CAISESRAQEYNEQFF. The CDR3 DNA follows: TGTGCCATCAGTGAGTCGAGGGCACAGGAATACAATGAGCAGTTCTTC.

The sample holds a few counts of this clonotype. The chain recombines TRBV20-1 with TRBJ2-7; 9 bases fit TRBD2. From germline, CDR1 is DFQATT and CDR2 SNEGSKA (reference sequence). There are 15 residues in the CDR3. Trimming cost V 0 bases and J 2 bases; bases outside gene matches: 5. CDR3 DNA: TGCAGTGCTAGAGATCATGGCGGGGGGGCCTACGAGCAGTACTTC. Residues: CSARDHGGGAYEQYF.

The sample holds a few counts of this clonotype. As DNA, the CDR3 is TGTGCCAGCAGTTTATCCTTCCAGGGTTCACCCCTCCACTTT. Protein sequence: CASSLSFQGSPLHF. The chain employs TRBV27 and TRBJ1-6, with a weak D call TRBD1 (5 bases). The CDR3 is 14 residues long. Germline CDR1 is MNHEY and CDR2 is SMNVEV (reference sequence). Trimming pared 0 bases from V and 9 bases from J, leaving 9 bases between.

The table lists this clonotype with a few counts. CDR3 sequence reads: CASSYSKWILYEQYF. Here the CDR3 DNA reads TGTGCCAGCAGTTACTCGAAATGGATCTTGTACGAGCAGTACTTC. V is TRBV6-2 or TRBV6-3 and J is TRBJ2-7; no definite D call. V dropped 0 bases and J dropped 4 bases, with 13 bases sitting between them. Germline V lookup: CDR1 MNHEY, CDR2 SVGEGT. The CDR3 has 15 amino acids.

The chain has TRBV20-1 and TRBJ1-5; TRBD1 aligns across 7 bases. After removal of 2 bases from V and 0 bases from J, the junction contained 10 bases not matched to a gene. CDR1 is DFQATT, CDR2 SNEGSKA, per germline (reference sequence). The CDR3 is 17 amino acids. CDR3 nucleotides: TGCAGTGCTAGACTAAACAGGGGACAATATAGCAATCAGCCCCAGCATTTT. This codes for CSARLNRGQYSNQPQHF.

CDR3 nucleotides: TGCAGTTTACTCAAACCTGGGGCCAACGTCCTGACTTTC. Protein: CSLLKPGANVLTF. The V and J genes are TRBV20-1 and TRBJ2-6; D is uncertain. There are 13 residues in the CDR3. Between the trimmed V and J ends, which lost 8 bases and 2 bases, there was a span of 10 bases. Germline V gene sequence: CDR1 DFQATT, CDR2 SNEGSKA (reference sequence).

The V gene is TRBV10-3, the J gene TRBJ2-2; D gene ambiguous. The CDR3 sequence is 15 residues long. Looked up from germline, CDR1 is ENHRY and CDR2 is SYGVKD. Trimming removed 4 bases at V and 0 bases at J, with 9 bases between. The CDR3 loop is CAISAGPPNTGELFF. The CDR3 coding sequence is TGTGCCATCAGTGCCGGGCCCCCGAACACCGGGGAGCTGTTTTTT.

V and J are TRBV7-9 and TRBJ2-7; 12 bases line up with TRBD2. CDR3 length equals 15 residues. The germline gives CDR1 SEHNR, CDR2 FQNEAQ (reference sequence). The V and J ends lost 11 bases and 3 bases, in that order; junction bases with no gene match: 11. DNA of the CDR3: TGTGCCTCCGAGCCCCCTAGCGGGAGGGTCTACGAGCAGTACTTC. The encoded protein is CASEPPSGRVYEQYF.

This clonotype was found a few times. The chain has TRBV6-2 or TRBV6-3 and TRBJ2-1; 10 bases align to TRBD1. The J segment lost 3 bases and the V segment lost 8 bases, leaving 4 bases of the junction unmatched. Germline-derived CDR1 and CDR2 are MNHEY and SVGEGT. The CDR3 contains 14 residues. The DNA for the CDR3 is TGTGCCAGCGACCGGGACAGGGGCTACAATGAGCAGTTCTTC. Translation gives CASDRDRGYNEQFF.

This clonotype was counted only a few times. The chain recombines TRBV6-2 or TRBV6-3 with TRBJ2-3; D uncertain. Trimming shortened V by 2 bases and J by 1 base, and 7 bases separated the two germline ends. Germline V gene lookup returns CDR1 MNHEY and CDR2 SVGEGT. The CDR3 loop spans 14 amino acids. CDR3 coding DNA: TGTGCCAGCAGTTACCTACCGGGCACAGATACGCAGTATTTT. Amino acids: CASSYLPGTDTQYF.

The J gene is TRBJ1-1, the V gene TRBV19; D is unclear. The CDR3 has 13 residues. Trimming shortened V by 8 bases and J by 3 bases, and 13 bases separated the two germline ends. The germline gives CDR1 LNHDA, CDR2 SQIVND (reference sequence). CDR3 sequence: CASGHAVYTEAFF. CDR3 nucleotide sequence: TGTGCCAGTGGCCACGCTGTGTACACTGAAGCTTTCTTT.

This clonotype came up a few times. The chain carries TRBV30 and TRBJ1-4, with no clear D. This CDR3 comprises 12 residues. Germline CDR1 reads GTSNPN; CDR2 reads SVGIG (reference sequence). Trimming stripped 1 base from V and 8 bases from J, with 8 bases between. The CDR3 region has the DNA TGTGCCTGGAGTGGGACCAGGGAAAAACTGTTTTTT. Protein: CAWSGTREKLFF.

The chain couples TRBV5-4 to TRBJ2-5; tentative D call: TRBD2 (5 bases). Between the trimmed V and J ends, which lost 0 bases and 4 bases, there was a span of 16 bases. This CDR3 region has 16 residues. Germline V gene data show CDR1 as SGHNT and CDR2 as YYREEE (reference sequence). CDR3 bases: TGTGCCAGCAGCTTGGGCGCGAGGGATTCGGTAGAGACCCAGTACTTC. This gives the protein CASSLGARDSVETQYF.